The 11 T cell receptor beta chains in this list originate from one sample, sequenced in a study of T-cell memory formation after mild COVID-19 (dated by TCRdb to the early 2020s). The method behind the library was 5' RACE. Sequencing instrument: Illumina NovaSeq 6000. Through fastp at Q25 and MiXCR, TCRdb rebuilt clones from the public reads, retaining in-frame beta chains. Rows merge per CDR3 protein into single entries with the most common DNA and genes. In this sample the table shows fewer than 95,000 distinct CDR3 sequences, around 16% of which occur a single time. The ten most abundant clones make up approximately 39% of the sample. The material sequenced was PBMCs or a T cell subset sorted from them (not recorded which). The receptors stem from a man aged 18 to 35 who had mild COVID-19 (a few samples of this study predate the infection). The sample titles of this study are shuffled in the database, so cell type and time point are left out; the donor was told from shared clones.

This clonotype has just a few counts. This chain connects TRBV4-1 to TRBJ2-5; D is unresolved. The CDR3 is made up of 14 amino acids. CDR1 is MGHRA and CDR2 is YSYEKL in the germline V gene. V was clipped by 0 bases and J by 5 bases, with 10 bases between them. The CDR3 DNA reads TGCGCCAGCAGCCAAGAACGCGGTCCGGAGACCCAGTACTTC. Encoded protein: CASSQERGPETQYF.

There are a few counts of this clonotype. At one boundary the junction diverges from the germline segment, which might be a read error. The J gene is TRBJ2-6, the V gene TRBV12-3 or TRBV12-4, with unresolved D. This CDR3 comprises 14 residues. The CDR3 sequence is CASSFSRDPPNWAF. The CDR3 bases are TGTGCCAGCAGTTTCAGCCGAGACCCACCCAATTGGGCTTTC.

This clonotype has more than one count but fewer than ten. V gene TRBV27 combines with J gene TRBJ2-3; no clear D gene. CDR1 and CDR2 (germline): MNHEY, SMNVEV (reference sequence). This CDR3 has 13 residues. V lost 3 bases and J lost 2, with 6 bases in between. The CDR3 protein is CASSFMYTDTQYF. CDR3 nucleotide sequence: TGTGCCAGCAGTTTCATGTACACAGATACGCAGTATTTT.

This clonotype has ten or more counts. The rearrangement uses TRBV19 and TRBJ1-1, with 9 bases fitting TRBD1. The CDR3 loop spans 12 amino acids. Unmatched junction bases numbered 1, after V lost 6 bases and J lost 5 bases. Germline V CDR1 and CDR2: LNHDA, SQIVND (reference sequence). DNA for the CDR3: TGTGCCAGTAGGACAGGGGGTACTGAAGCTTTCTTT. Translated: CASRTGGTEAFF. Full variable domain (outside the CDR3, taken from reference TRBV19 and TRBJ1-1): DGGITQSPKYLFRKEGQNVTLSCEQNLNHDAMYWYRQDPGQGLRLIYYSQIVNDFQKGDIAEGYSVSREKKESFPLTVTSAQKNPTAFYLCASRTGGTEAFFGQGTRLTVV.

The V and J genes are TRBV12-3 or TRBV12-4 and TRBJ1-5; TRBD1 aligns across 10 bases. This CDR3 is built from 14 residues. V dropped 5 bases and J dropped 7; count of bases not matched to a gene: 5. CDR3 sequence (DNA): TGTGCCAGCAGTCCGGGACAGGGGTGGCAGCCCCAGCATTTT. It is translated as CASSPGQGWQPQHF.

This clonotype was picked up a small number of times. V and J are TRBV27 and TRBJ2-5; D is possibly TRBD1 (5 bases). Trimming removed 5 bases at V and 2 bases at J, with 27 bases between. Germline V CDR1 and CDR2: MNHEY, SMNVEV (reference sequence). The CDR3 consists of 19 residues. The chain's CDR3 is CASSPRSPTVLGLQETQYF. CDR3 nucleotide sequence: TGTGCCAGCAGTCCTCGATCCCCTACTGTACTGGGGCTTCAAGAGACCCAGTACTTC.

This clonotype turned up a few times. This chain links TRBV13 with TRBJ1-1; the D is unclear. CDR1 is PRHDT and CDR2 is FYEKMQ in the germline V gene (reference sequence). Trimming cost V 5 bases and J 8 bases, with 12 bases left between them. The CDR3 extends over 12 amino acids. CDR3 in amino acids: CASSAGSGEAFF. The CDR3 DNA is TGTGCCAGCAGCGCGGGGTCGGGGGAAGCTTTCTTT.

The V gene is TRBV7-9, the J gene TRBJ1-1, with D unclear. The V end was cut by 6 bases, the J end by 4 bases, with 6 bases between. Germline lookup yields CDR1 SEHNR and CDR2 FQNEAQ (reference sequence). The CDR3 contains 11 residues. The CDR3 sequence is CASRFGTEAFF. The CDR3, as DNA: TGTGCCAGCAGATTTGGCACTGAAGCTTTCTTT.

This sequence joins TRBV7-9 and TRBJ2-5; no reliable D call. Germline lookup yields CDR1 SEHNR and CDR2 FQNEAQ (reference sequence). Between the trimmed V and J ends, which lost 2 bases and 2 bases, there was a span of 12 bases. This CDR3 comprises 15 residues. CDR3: CASSLSELGQETQYF. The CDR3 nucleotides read TGTGCCAGCAGCTTATCTGAGTTGGGGCAAGAGACCCAGTACTTC. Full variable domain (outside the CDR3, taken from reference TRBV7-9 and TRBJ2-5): DTGVSQNPRHKITKRGQNVTFRCDPISEHNRLYWYRQTLGQGPEFLTYFQNEAQLEKSRLLSDRFSAERPKGSFSTLEIQRTEQGDSAMYLCASSLSELGQETQYFGPGTRLLVL.

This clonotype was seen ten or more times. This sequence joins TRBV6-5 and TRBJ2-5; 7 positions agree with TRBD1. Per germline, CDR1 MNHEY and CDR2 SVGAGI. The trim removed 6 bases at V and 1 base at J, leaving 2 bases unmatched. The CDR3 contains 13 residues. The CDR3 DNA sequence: TGTGCCAGCAGGTGGGACAGCCAAGAGACCCAGTACTTC. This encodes CASRWDSQETQYF.

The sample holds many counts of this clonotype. The chain's CDR3 is CASSQSRERGETQYF. As DNA, the CDR3 is TGCGCCAGCAGTCAATCACGGGAGCGGGGGGAGACCCAGTACTTC. The V gene is TRBV23-1, the J gene TRBJ2-5; TRBD2 aligns across 8 bases. TRBV23-1 qualifies as an ORF whose function is uncertain. The CDR3 loop spans 15 amino acids. Unmatched junction bases numbered 5, after V lost 0 bases and J lost 5 bases.